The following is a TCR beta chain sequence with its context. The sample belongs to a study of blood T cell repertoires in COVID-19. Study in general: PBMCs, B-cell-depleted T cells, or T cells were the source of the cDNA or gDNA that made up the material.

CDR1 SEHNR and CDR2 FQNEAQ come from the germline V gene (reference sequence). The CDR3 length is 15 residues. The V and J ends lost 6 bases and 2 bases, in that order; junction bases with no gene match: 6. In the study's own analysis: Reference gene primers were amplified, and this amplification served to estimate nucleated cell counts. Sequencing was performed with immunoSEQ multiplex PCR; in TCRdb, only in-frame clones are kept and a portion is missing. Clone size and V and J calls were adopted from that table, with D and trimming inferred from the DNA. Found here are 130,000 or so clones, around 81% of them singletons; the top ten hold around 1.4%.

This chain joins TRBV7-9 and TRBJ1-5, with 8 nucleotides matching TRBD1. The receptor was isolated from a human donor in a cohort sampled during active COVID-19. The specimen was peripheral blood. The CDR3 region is CASSPTGGGNQPQHF. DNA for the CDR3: TGTGCCAGCAGTCCTACAGGGGGTGGCAATCAGCCCCAGCATTTT.